A single sample gave rise to the 2 T cell receptor beta chains below, sequenced in a study of shared clonotypes between healthy human individuals. The protocol was immunoSEQ multiplex PCR, while the TCRdb copy is restricted to in-frame clones and leaves out a portion. The table lists fewer than 1.4 million clones, 78% of them singletons. The material sequenced was memory CD4+ T cells from PBMCs. Subset given: CD45RA-negative fraction. The receptors were sampled from a man between 18 and 35 years old in good health. Some clones in this sample may be carry-over from other donors' samples.

The chain couples TRBV7-8 to TRBJ2-7; 7 bases line up with TRBD2. CDR1 SGHVS and CDR2 FQNEAQ come from the germline V gene. The junction had 11 bases not matched to a gene; V was cut back by 5 bases and J by 4 bases. This CDR3 has 15 residues. The CDR3 nucleotides are TGTGCCAGCAGCAGTACTAGCGAAATTAGGTACGAGCAGTACTTC. Protein sequence: CASSSTSEIRYEQYF.

The CDR3 loop reads CASSFGTTTGANVLTF. CDR3 nucleotide sequence: TGTGCCAGCAGCTTCGGGACGACGACTGGGGCCAACGTCCTGACTTTC. The V gene is TRBV5-4, the J gene TRBJ2-6; the D call may be TRBD1 or TRBD2 (5 bases each). This CDR3 has 16 residues. V was trimmed by 2 bases and J by 2 bases, leaving 11 bases between them. The germline V gene has CDR1 SGHNT and CDR2 YYREEE (reference sequence).